The TCR beta chain described here comes from a study of blood T cell repertoires in COVID-19. At the level of the study: Spain, Italy and the United States supplied samples that represented acute and convalescent COVID-19. T cells, B-cell-depleted T cells, or PBMCs supplied cDNA or gDNA.

This clone was found a few times. There are 18 residues in the CDR3. Germline CDR1 LNHDA, CDR2 SQIVND (reference sequence). Trimming at V came to 0 bases and at J to 9 bases, leaving 14 bases not matched to a gene. Methods used by the authors: Amplification of reference gene primers was used by the study to estimate nucleated cell counts. Clones were sequenced by immunoSEQ multiplex PCR, and TCRdb holds only the in-frame ones, with some missing. V and J calls and clone size are given by that table; D and trimming were obtained from the DNA. The sample has about 270,000 clones, 75% to 90% seen once. The J gene is TRBJ2-1, the V gene TRBV19, with 10 bases that match TRBD2. This TCR derives from a human donor in a cohort sampled during active COVID-19. The sequencing sample was made of peripheral blood. CDR3: CASSIDLPLGLAVREQFF. The CDR3 nucleotides read TGTGCCAGTAGTATAGATCTACCCCTTGGACTAGCGGTCCGTGAGCAGTTCTTC.